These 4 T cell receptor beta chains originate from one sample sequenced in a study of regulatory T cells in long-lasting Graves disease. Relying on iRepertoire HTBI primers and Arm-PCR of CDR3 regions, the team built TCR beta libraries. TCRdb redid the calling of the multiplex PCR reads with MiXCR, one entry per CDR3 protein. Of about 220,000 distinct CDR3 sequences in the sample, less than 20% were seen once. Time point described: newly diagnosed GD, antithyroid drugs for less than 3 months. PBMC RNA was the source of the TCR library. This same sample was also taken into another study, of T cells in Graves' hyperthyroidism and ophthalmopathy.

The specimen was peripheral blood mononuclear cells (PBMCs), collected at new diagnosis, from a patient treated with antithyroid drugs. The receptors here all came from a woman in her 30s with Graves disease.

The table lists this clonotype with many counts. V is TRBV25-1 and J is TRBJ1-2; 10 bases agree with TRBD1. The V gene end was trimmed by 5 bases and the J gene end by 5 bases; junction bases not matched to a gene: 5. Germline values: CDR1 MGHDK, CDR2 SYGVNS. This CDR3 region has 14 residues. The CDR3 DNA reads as TGTGCCAGCAGTTGGGGACAGGGGTCGTATGGCTACACCTTC. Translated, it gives CASSWGQGSYGYTF.

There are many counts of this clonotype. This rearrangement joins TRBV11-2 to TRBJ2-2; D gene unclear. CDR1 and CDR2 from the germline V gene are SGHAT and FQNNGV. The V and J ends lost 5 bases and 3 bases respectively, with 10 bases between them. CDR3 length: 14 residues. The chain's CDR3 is CASSLLRDTGELFF. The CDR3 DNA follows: TGTGCCAGCAGCCTCTTACGGGACACCGGGGAGCTGTTTTTT.

The CDR3 here is CASREKTQSGGWFF. CDR3 nucleotide sequence: TGTGCCAGCAGGGAGAAGACACAAAGCGGGGGGTGGTTCTTC. V is TRBV12-3 or TRBV12-4 and J is TRBJ2-1; 9 bases line up with TRBD2. The V and J ends lost 6 bases and 15 bases, in that order; junction bases with no gene match: 15. The CDR3 has 14 residues.

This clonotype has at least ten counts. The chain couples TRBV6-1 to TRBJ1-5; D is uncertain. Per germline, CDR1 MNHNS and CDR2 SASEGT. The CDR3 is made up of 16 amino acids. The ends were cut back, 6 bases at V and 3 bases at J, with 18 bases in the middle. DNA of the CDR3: TGTGCCAGCAGCTCTTCTTCTAGGGAGTTCAATCAGCCCCAGCATTTT. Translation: CASSSSSREFNQPQHF.